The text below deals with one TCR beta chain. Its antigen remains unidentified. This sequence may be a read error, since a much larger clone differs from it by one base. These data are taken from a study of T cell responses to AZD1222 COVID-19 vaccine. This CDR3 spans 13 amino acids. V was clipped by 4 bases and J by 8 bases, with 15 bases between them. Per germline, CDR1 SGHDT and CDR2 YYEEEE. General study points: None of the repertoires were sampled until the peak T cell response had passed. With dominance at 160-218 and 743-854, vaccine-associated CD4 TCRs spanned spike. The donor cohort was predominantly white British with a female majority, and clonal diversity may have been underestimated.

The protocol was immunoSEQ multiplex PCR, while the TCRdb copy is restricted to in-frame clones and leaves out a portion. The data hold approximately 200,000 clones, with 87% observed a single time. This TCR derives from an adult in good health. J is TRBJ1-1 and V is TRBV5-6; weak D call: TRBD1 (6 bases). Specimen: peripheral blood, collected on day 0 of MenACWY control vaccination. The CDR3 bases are TGTGCCAGCAGCGTACCGGGGGCGGGGGAAGCTTTCTTT. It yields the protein CASSVPGAGEAFF.